This T cell receptor (beta chain) was identified during a study of blood T cells in healthy people across ages. It was with a sample-barcoded 5' primer and a J-beta primer mix that a second PCR of about 6 to 12 cycles was run. TCRdb analysed the 5' RACE reads with MiXCR anew, one entry per CDR3 protein. The repertoire holds about 640,000 distinct CDR3 sequences, roughly 58% seen once, with around 37% in the top ten. The TCR comes from a man aged 60-69 years in good health. Specimen: blood.

CDR3 DNA: TGTGCCAGCAGCTTAGTGGCAGTTCTGGAGACCCAGTACTTC. Protein product: CASSLVAVLETQYF. The chain uses TRBV7-9 and TRBJ2-5; unclear D gene. CDR3 length equals 14 residues. Germline CDR1 and CDR2: SEHNR and FQNEAQ (reference sequence). Trimming cost V 1 base and J 5 bases, with 11 bases left between them.